Listed below are T cell receptor beta chains from one sample, sequenced in a study of blood T cells in healthy people across ages. TCRdb re-called the 5' RACE reads with MiXCR, one entry per CDR3 protein. Found here are 1 million or so distinct CDR3 sequences, 45% of them singletons; the top ten hold 15% to 20%. Sequenced input: blood. Receptors originate from a woman aged 60-75 years in good health. The CDR3 runs from the conserved cysteine through the conserved F or W. The D gene is left open where the match is weak. Clone size, where shown, is once, few, many, or a class for clones that have expanded.

TRBJ2-3,TRBV7-2,TRBD2,.,18,TGTGCCAGCAGCTTAGGCCTGACGGTTGCGGGAGGGGGAGATACGCAGTATTTT,CASSLGLTVAGGGDTQYF
TRBJ2-5,TRBV2,.,.,11,TGTGCCAGCAGTGTGTTCTCCCCTGTGTACTTC,CASSVFSPVYF
TRBJ2-3,TRBV13,TRBD2,many,15,TGTGCCAGCAGCAGACCGGGACTAGCAACAGATACGCAGTATTTT,CASSRPGLATDTQYF
TRBJ2-7,TRBV15,TRBD2,.,14,TGTGCCACCAGCGAGCTAGCGGGAACTGGTGCGCAGTACTTC,CATSELAGTGAQYF
TRBJ1-2,TRBV29-1,TRBD1,.,12,TGCAGCGGGGGGACAGGGAACTATGGCTACACCTTC,CSGGTGNYGYTF
TRBJ2-7,TRBV6-5,TRBD2,.,14,TGTGCCAGCGGTTCGACTAGCGGAACCTACGAGCAGTACTTC,CASGSTSGTYEQYF
TRBJ2-7,TRBV12-3/TRBV12-4,.,.,13,TGTGCCAGCAGTGACGGGACCCCTCTCGAGCAGTACTTC,CASSDGTPLEQYF
TRBJ2-7,TRBV11-2,TRBD2,few,16,TGTGCCAGCAGCCGTATGAGCGGGAGGGGCTCCTACGAGCAGTACTTC,CASSRMSGRGSYEQYF
TRBJ1-1,TRBV4-2,.,.,11,TGTGCCAGCAGCCAAGAAGGGGAAGCTTTCTTT,CASSQEGEAFF
TRBJ2-7,TRBV28,.,.,14,TGTGCCAGCAGGCTGCAGGGGACGATCTACGAGCAGTACTTC,CASRLQGTIYEQYF
TRBJ2-4,TRBV5-1,.,many,16,TGCGCCAGCAGCTTGGGGCGGACACTAGCCAAAAACATTCAGTACTTC,CASSLGRTLAKNIQYF
TRBJ2-2,TRBV27,.,.,15,TGTGCCAGCAGTTTCCGCGGGTCGGGCACCGGGGAGCTGTTTTTT,CASSFRGSGTGELFF
TRBJ2-3,TRBV10-3,.,.,12,TGTGCCATCAGTGAGTCAGGCGATAGGCAGTATTTT,CAISESGDRQYF
TRBJ2-3,TRBV6-2/TRBV6-3,.,.,18,TGTGCCACCAAGTTATCCCCGGCGAGAGCGGGTATCACAGATACGCAGTATTTT,CATKLSPARAGITDTQYF
TRBJ1-2,TRBV7-3,.,.,13,TGTGCCAGCAGCCCCAGGCCTTCGTATGGCTACACCTTC,CASSPRPSYGYTF
TRBJ2-3,TRBV20-1,.,.,14,TGCAGTGCTCGCAGTCCTACTAGCACAGATACGCAGTATTTT,CSARSPTSTDTQYF
TRBJ2-1,TRBV11-1,TRBD2,few,17,TGTGCCAGCAGCTTCCTCCGTGGGACTAGCGGCAAACATGAGCAGTTCTTC,CASSFLRGTSGKHEQFF
TRBJ1-4,TRBV6-1,TRBD1,.,14,TGTGCCAGCGGGCACAGGGGGCATTATGAAAAACTGTTTTTT,CASGHRGHYEKLFF
TRBJ1-4,TRBV6-6,.,.,15,TGTGCCAGCAGTTACTCCGGGACCATTAATGAAAAACTGTTTTTT,CASSYSGTINEKLFF
TRBJ1-1,TRBV18,TRBD1,.,15,TGTGCCAGCTCCCAACGACAGGGGATCGACACTGAAGCTTTCTTT,CASSQRQGIDTEAFF
TRBJ1-5,TRBV12-3/TRBV12-4,.,.,15,TGTGCCAGCAGCCCAGTGGGGGGGAGCAATCAGCCCCAGCATTTT,CASSPVGGSNQPQHF
TRBJ1-2,TRBV3-1,.,few,18,TGTGCCAGCAGCCAGCAAAATCCCGGTGTTTCCGCCTCCTATGGCTACACCTTC,CASSQQNPGVSASYGYTF
TRBJ1-1,TRBV7-2,.,few,16,TGTGCCAGCAGCTTCGGTGGGGGCTTCCAGAACACTGAAGCTTTCTTT,CASSFGGGFQNTEAFF
TRBJ2-1,TRBV20-1,.,.,16,TGCAGTGCTAGAGAAAAGACGGGGTACGAAGGGAATGAGCAGTTCTTC,CSAREKTGYEGNEQFF
TRBJ2-7,TRBV21-1,.,.,19,TGTGCCAGCAGCAAAGAATGTCCCCTAAGGGTAGCGGAACCCTACGAGCAGTACTTC,CASSKECPLRVAEPYEQYF